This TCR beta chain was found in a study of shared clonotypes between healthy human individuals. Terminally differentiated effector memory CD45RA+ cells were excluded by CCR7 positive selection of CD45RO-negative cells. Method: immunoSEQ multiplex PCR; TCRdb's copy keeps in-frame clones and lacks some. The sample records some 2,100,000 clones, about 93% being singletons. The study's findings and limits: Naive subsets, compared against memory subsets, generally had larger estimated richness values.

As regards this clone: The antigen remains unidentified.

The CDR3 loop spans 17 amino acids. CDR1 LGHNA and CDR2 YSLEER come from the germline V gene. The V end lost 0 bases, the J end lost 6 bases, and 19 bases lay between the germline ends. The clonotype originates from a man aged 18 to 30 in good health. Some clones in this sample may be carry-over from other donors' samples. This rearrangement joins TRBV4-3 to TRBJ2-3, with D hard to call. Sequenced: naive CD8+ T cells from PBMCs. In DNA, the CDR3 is TGCGCCAGCAGCCAAGACAGGAGAGCCCCCGACATGGATACGCAGTATTTT. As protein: CASSQDRRAPDMDTQYF.